This T cell receptor (beta chain) was obtained from a study of T-cell memory formation after mild COVID-19 (dated by TCRdb to the early 2020s). The study in broad terms: TCR sequence clusters from the two donors were found to be largely donor specific. T-cell clones expanding and contracting after mild COVID-19 in two donors were tracked by longitudinal TCRalpha and TCRbeta repertoire sequencing. The cohort was made up of two young adult volunteers, one female and one male, who were previously healthy. Points the paper makes about the study in general: Some responding clones were detected in pre-infection memory, which suggested that pre-existing cross-reactive memory T cells had joined the SARS-CoV-2 response. Only a couple of mild cases were covered in the study, and larger cohorts including severe cases with pre-infection samples were considered necessary. From day 15 to 85, contracting clones showed balanced CD4/CD8 phenotypes, whereas a second wave of clones that expanded from day 15 to 37 leaned towards CD4+. SARS-CoV-2 specificity of the second-wave clones peaking on day 37 was not confirmed. Contracting CD4+ clones were found mainly in CM and EM memory subsets, while CD8+ clones were enriched in EMRA.

There are a few counts of this clonotype. What antigen it recognizes has not been identified. No much larger clone exists at a distance of one base, and base qualities are not known. Ficoll-Paque density gradient centrifugation was the method used to isolate PBMCs. The CDR3 contains 11 residues, cysteine and valine counted. Only the CDR3 portion is preserved as DNA: 33 bases, with reading frame beginning at the first base. Looking up the germline V gene yields CDR1 SQVTM and CDR2 ANQGSEA. V lost 6 bases and J lost 3 bases; the stretch between them is 9 bases long. Sequencing took place on an Illumina NovaSeq 6000. Using 5'RACE with constant-segment primers, TCRalpha and TCRbeta cDNA libraries were constructed, with sample barcodes and unique molecular identifiers added in the process. RNA was extracted from every sample with Trizol reagent. Amplification of the libraries took two PCR steps, and the second step added a second sample barcode plus Illumina TruSeq adapters. Libraries were sequenced on an Illumina NovaSeq with 2 x 150 bp paired-end reads. The study's own analysis went as follows. Reads were demultiplexed and collapsed into UMI-guided consensus sequences with migec v1.2.7. Using mixcr v2.1.11, UMI consensuses were aligned to TRA and TRB V and J templates and then assembled into clonotypes. A clonotype was counted as expanded or contracted only if both edgeR and NoisET called the change significant, with noise models trained on biological replicates. For edgeR calls, the cutoffs were a false discovery rate-adjusted p below 0.01 and a log2 fold-change threshold of 1. As an exploratory analysis of dynamics, max-normalized trajectories of the 1000 most abundant clonotypes were examined with PCA combined with hierarchical clustering. Separately sequenced CD4+ and CD8+ repertoires were used to assign the CD4 or CD8 phenotype of responding clones. The public reads were run again by TCRdb, first through fastp at Q25 and then through MiXCR, and only productive beta chains were kept. Identical CDR3 proteins give one entry, which carries the most common genes and DNA. For this entry, the V and J calls and clone size follow TCRdb and not the study's own pipeline. This sample comprises tens of thousands of distinct CDR3 sequences, approximately 25% of them detected only once. The ten largest clones represent under 45% of the sample.

The source material was PBMCs or a T cell subset sorted from them (not recorded which). The receptor was derived from a man aged 18 to 35 who had mild COVID-19 (a few samples of this study predate the infection). The sample titles of this study are shuffled in the database, so cell type and time point are left out; the donor was told from shared clones. Recombination connected TRBV29-1 to TRBJ2-7; there is no confident call for the D gene. The CDR3 protein sequence reads: CSVRWGYEQYV. The nucleotide sequence reads as follows: TGCAGCGTCCGTTGGGGCTACGAGCAGTACGTC.